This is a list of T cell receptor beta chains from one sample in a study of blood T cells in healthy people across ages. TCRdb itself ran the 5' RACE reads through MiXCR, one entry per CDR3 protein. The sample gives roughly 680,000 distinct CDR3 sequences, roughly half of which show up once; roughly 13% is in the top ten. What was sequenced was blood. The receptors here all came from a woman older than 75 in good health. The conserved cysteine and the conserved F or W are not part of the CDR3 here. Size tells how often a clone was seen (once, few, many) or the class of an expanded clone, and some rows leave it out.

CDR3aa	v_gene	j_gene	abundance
ASSKTSGGIADTQY	TRBV12-3/TRBV12-4	TRBJ2-3	few
ASSPYALGVLSSYNEQF	TRBV7-3	TRBJ2-1	many
ASSLEGPSAYNEQF	TRBV7-9	TRBJ2-1	-
ASSLSGKGEQY	TRBV7-2	-	-
ASRAGGRTGELF	TRBV2	TRBJ2-2	-
ASSGQGGRSQPQH	TRBV12-3/TRBV12-4	TRBJ1-5	-
ASSFATSGRPALAKNIQY	TRBV12-3/TRBV12-4	TRBJ2-4	many
ASSQLGYT	TRBV4-2	TRBJ1-2	many
ASSPRGGFTDTQY	TRBV6-5	TRBJ2-3	-
SVEGGQARPGYT	TRBV29-1	TRBJ1-2	many
ASGDRAFSPLH	TRBV7-3	TRBJ1-6	many
SGIGLITDTQY	TRBV20-1	TRBJ2-3	-
ASSLPLGATDTQY	TRBV12-3/TRBV12-4	TRBJ2-3	-
ASSPGPQGQF	TRBV5-6	TRBJ2-1	-
SAGARLGGGYT	TRBV20-1	TRBJ1-2	many
ASSFVAESGELF	TRBV5-5	TRBJ2-2	-
SARPWDPLAELF	TRBV20-1	TRBJ1-4	-
ASTSNRGGSYEQY	TRBV28	TRBJ2-7	-
ATSDARTGGREQY	TRBV24-1	TRBJ2-4	-
ASSFYGQVKDTQY	TRBV28	TRBJ2-3	many
SARVAGVNTGELF	TRBV20-1	TRBJ2-2	few
SARDQSAEGGGGEKLF	TRBV20-1	TRBJ1-4	-
SAGGGGDEQF	TRBV20-1	TRBJ2-1	few
ASSQDEGLRYEQY	TRBV4-1	-	few
ASSLGQVLGEKLF	TRBV5-5	TRBJ1-4	few
ASSYRLTGINTEAF	TRBV6-2/TRBV6-3	TRBJ1-1	few
ASRETGNGQPQH	TRBV7-2	TRBJ1-5	-
ASSRGRRGDTQY	TRBV12-3/TRBV12-4	TRBJ2-3	-
ASSLRGHRF	TRBV12-3/TRBV12-4	TRBJ1-4	few
ASKAGGSEKLF	TRBV6-2/TRBV6-3	TRBJ1-4	-
ASSVELGNEQF	TRBV5-1	TRBJ2-1	-
ASIRLGQETQY	TRBV6-5	TRBJ2-5	many
ASSLGTNADTQY	TRBV7-2	TRBJ2-3	many
ASSLVSASTDTQY	TRBV5-1	TRBJ2-3	few
ASTTDRGNSPLH	TRBV12-3/TRBV12-4	TRBJ1-6	many
ASSQTGRIIGSTEAF	TRBV14	TRBJ1-1	-
ASSLEASGSLAKNIQY	TRBV5-1	TRBJ2-4	many
ASSYSDGAETQY	TRBV6-5	TRBJ2-5	-
ASSLYGRTGGYYGNQPQH	TRBV7-2	TRBJ1-5	-
ASSPQGSGELF	TRBV6-5	TRBJ2-2	many
ASSYCRGLFNGYT	TRBV6-8	TRBJ1-2	-
ASTDGTSGVSYEQY	TRBV2	TRBJ2-7	-
ASSPPTRGRGEKLF	TRBV7-9	TRBJ1-4	-
ASSPRTSGMNTGELF	TRBV9	TRBJ2-2	once
ASSYSPGGEQY	TRBV6-6	-	few
ASSLAGTSGFYEQY	TRBV28	TRBJ2-7	many
ASSQDGTPQETQY	TRBV4-3	TRBJ2-5	-
ASSSGTGPLYGYT	TRBV11-2	TRBJ1-2	-
ASSRGLVQNEQF	TRBV12-3/TRBV12-4	TRBJ2-1	-
AISGPDRASYEQY	TRBV10-3	TRBJ2-7	-
ASSYVGGARTDMQY	TRBV12-3/TRBV12-4	TRBJ2-3	once